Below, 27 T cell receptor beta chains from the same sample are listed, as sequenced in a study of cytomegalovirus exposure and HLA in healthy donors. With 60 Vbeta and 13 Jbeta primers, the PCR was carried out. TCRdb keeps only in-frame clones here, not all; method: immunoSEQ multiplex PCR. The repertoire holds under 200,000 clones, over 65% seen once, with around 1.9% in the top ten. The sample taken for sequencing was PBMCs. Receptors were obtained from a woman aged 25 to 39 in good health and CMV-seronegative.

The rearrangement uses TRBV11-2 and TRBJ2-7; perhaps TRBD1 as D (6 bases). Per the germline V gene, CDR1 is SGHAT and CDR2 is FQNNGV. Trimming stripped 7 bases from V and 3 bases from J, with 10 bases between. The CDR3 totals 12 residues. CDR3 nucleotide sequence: TGTGCCAGCAAGAGGGGGTACTACGAGCAGTACTTC. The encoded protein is CASKRGYYEQYF.

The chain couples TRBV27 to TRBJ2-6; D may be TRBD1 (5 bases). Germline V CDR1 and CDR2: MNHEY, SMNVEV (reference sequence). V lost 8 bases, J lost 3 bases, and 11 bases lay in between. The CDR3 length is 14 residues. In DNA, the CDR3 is TGTGCCAGCCGACAGTCTAATGGGGCCAACGTCCTGACTTTC. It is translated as CASRQSNGANVLTF.

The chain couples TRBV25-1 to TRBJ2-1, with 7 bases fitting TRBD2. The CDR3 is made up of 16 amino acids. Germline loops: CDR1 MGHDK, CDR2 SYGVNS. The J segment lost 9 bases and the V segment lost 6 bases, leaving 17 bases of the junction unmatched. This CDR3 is CASSPGGGSRFSEQFF. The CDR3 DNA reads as TGTGCCAGCAGCCCGGGCGGCGGGAGCCGTTTTAGTGAGCAGTTCTTC.

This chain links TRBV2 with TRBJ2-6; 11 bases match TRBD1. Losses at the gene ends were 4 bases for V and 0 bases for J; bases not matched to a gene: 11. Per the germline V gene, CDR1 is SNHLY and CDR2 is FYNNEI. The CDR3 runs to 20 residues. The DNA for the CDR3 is TGTGCCAGCAGTGCTTATCCGGGACAGGGGGAACTCTCTGGGGCCAACGTCCTGACTTTC. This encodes CASSAYPGQGELSGANVLTF.

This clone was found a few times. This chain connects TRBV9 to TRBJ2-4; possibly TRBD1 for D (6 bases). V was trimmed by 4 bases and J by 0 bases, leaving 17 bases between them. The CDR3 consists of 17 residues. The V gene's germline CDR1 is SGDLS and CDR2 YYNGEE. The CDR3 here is CASSPQQGRGAKNIQYF. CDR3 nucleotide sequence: TGTGCCAGCAGCCCCCAACAGGGAAGGGGAGCCAAAAACATTCAGTACTTC.

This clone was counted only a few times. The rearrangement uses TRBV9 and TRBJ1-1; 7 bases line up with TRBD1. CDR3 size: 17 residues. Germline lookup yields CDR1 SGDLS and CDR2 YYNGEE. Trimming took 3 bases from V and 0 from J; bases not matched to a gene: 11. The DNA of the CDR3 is TGTGCCAGCAGCGCCGTCCGCGGGACAGCCGTGAACACTGAAGCTTTCTTT. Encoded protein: CASSAVRGTAVNTEAFF.

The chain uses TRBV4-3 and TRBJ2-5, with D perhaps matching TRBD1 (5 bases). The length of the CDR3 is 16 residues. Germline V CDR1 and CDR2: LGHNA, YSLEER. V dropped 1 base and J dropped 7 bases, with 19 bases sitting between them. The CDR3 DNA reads TGCGCCAGCAGCCAAGCTCTCTGGCAGGGCGAGGTGACCCAGTACTTC. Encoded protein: CASSQALWQGEVTQYF.

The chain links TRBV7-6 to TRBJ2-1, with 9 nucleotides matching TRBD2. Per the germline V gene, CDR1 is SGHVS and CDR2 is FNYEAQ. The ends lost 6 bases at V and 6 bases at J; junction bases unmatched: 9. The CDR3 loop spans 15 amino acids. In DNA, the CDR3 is TGTGCCAGCAGGCCCACTAGCGGGCGTTTCAATGAGCAGTTCTTC. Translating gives CASRPTSGRFNEQFF.

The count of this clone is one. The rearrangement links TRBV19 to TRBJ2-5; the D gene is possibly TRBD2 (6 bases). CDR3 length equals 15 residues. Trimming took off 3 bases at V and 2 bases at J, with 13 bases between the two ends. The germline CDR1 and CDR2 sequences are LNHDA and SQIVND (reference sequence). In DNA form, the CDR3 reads TGTGCCAGTAGTATGACAGCGGGTTTACAAGAGACCCAGTACTTC. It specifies CASSMTAGLQETQYF.

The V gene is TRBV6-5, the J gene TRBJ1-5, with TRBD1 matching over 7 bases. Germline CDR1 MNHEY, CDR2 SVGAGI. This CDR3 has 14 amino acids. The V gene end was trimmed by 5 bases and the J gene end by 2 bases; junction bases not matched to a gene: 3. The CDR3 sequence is CASSQGVGNQPQHF. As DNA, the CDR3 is TGTGCCAGCAGTCAGGGGGTAGGCAATCAGCCCCAGCATTTT.

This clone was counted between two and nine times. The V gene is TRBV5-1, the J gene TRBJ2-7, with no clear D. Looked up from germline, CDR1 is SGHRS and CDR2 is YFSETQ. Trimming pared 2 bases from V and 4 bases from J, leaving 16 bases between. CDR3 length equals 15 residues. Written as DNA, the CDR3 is TGCGCCAGCAGCTTCACATCTGCCAAGGAGTACGAGCAGTACTTC. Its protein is CASSFTSAKEYEQYF.

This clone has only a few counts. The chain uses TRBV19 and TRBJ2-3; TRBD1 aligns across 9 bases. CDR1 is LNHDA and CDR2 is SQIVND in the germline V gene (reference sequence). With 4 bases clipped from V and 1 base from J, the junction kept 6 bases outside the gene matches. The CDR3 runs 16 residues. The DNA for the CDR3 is TGTGCCAGTAGTACCCCGGGACAGGGTGGCACAGATACGCAGTATTTT. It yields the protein CASSTPGQGGTDTQYF.

CDR3 DNA sequence: TGTGCCAGCAGCTTAATGGGACAGGGGTACACAGATACGCAGTATTTT. As protein: CASSLMGQGYTDTQYF. The rearrangement joins TRBV7-8 to TRBJ2-3; 10 nucleotides match TRBD1. Germline-derived CDR1 and CDR2 are SGHVS and FQNEAQ. With V trimmed by 2 bases and J by 2 bases, 4 bases remained unmatched. The length of the CDR3 is 16 residues.

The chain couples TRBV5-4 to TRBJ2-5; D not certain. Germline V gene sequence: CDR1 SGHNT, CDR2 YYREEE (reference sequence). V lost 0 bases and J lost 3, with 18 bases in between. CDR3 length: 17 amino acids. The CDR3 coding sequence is TGTGCCAGCAGCTTGGATCACCCCCCGTCGTCAGAAGAGACCCAGTACTTC. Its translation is CASSLDHPPSSEETQYF.

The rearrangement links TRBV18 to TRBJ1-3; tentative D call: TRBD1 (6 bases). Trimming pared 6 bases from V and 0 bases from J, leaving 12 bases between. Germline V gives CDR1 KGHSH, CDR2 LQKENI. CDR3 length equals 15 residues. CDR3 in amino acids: CASSRPGDSGNTIYF. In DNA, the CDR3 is TGTGCCAGCTCTCGACCAGGGGACTCTGGAAACACCATATATTTT.

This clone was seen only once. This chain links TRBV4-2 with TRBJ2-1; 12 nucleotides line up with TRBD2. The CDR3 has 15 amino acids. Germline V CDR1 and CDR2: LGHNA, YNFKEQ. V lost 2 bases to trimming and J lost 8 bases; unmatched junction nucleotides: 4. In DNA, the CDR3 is TGTGCCAGCAGCCAAACCGGGACTAGCGGGCATGAGCAGTTCTTC. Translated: CASSQTGTSGHEQFF.

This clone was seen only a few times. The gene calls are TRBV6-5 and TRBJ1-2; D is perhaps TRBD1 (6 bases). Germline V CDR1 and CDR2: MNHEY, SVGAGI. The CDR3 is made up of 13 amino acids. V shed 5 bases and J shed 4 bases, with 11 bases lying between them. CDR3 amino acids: CASSPRTAYGYTF. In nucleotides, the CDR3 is TGTGCCAGCAGTCCCCGGACAGCCTATGGCTACACCTTC.

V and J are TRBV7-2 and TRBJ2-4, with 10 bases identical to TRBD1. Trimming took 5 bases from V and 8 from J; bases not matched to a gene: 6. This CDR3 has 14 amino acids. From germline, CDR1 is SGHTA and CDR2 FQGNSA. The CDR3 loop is CASSPTGGRDIQYF. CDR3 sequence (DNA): TGTGCCAGCAGCCCGACAGGGGGCAGAGACATTCAGTACTTC.

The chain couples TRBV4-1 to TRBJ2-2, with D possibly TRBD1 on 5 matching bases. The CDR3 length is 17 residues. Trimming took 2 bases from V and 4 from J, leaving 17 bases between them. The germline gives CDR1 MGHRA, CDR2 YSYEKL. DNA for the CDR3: TGCGCCAGCAGCCAAAGACAGATTCTGTCGGGCACCGGGGAGCTGTTTTTT. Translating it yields CASSQRQILSGTGELFF.

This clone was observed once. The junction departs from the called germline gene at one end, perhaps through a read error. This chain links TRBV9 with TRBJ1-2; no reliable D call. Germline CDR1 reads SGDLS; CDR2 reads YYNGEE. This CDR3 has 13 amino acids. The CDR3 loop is CAGSGPINYGYTF. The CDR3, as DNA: TGTGCCGGCAGCGGGCCGATTAACTATGGCTACACCTTC.

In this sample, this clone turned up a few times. This CDR3 is CASSAQTRGYTF. The CDR3 DNA reads as TGTGCCAGCAGTGCTCAAACTCGAGGCTACACCTTC. The chain uses TRBV6-1 and TRBJ1-2, with D unclear. Trimming left V 4 bases short and J 8 bases short, with 11 bases between. CDR3 size: 12 residues. The germline V gene has CDR1 MNHNS and CDR2 SASEGT.

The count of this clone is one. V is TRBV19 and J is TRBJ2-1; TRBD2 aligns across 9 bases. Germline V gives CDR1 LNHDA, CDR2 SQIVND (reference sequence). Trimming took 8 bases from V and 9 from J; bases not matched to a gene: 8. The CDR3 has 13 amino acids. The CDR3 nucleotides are TGTGCCAGTTGCGCGGGGGGGGCGAGTGAGCAGTTCTTC. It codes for CASCAGGASEQFF. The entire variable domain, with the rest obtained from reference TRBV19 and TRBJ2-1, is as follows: DGGITQSPKYLFRKEGQNVTLSCEQNLNHDAMYWYRQDPGQGLRLIYYSQIVNDFQKGDIAEGYSVSREKKESFPLTVTSAQKNPTAFYLCASCAGGASEQFFGPGTRLTVL.

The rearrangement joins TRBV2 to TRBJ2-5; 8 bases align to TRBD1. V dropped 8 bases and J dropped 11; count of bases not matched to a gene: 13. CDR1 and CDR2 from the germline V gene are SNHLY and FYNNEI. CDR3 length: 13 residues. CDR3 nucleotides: TGTGCCAGCCGGGGGACAGGCCTGGGGGAGCAGTACTTC. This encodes CASRGTGLGEQYF.

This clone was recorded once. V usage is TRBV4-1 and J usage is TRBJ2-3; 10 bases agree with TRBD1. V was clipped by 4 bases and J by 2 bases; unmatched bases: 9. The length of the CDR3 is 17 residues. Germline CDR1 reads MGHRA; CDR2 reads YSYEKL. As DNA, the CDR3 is TGCGCCAGCAGCCTACTAGCAGACAGGGGGCCCACAGATACGCAGTATTTT. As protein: CASSLLADRGPTDTQYF.

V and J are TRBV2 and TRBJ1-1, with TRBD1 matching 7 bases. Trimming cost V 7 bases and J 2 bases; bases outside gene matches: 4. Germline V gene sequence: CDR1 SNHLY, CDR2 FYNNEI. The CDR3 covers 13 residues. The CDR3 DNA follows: TGTGCCAGCAAGGGACAGATTAACACTGAAGCTTTCTTT. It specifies CASKGQINTEAFF.

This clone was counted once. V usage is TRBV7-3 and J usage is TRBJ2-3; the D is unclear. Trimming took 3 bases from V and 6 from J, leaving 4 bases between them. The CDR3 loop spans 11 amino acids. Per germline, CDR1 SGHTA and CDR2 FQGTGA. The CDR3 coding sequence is TGTGCCAGCAGCTTCGGGGATACGCAGTATTTT. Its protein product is CASSFGDTQYF.

CDR3 nucleotide sequence: TGTGCCAGTAGGAAGGGGGGGACAGGGGGTTACGAGCAGTACTTC. Protein product: CASRKGGTGGYEQYF. The gene calls are TRBV19 and TRBJ2-7, with 11 bases identical to TRBD1. Germline V gene lookup returns CDR1 LNHDA and CDR2 SQIVND (reference sequence). CDR3 size: 15 residues. The V and J ends lost 6 bases and 4 bases, in that order; junction bases with no gene match: 8.